One and the same sample provided the 25 T cell receptor beta chains below, sequenced in a study of blood T cell repertoires in COVID-19. Sequenced by immunoSEQ multiplex PCR; TCRdb stores in-frame clones only, minus some. The table shows approximately 190,000 clones, with roughly 87% occurring only once. Sample: peripheral blood. The receptor set was obtained from a woman between 55 and 75 years old with COVID-19, enrolled during active disease.

The chain couples TRBV7-2 to TRBJ2-1; TRBD2 aligns across 12 bases. This CDR3 contains 16 residues. Unmatched junction bases numbered 8, after V lost 6 bases and J lost 5 bases. Germline-derived CDR1 and CDR2 are SGHTA and FQGNSA. The DNA of the CDR3 is TGTGCCAGCAGTGGCGGACGACTAGCGGGAGACAATGAGCAGTTCTTC. Translated: CASSGGRLAGDNEQFF.

The rearrangement links TRBV6-6 to TRBJ1-5; D possibly corresponds to TRBD1 (5 bases). Germline V gene lookup returns CDR1 MNHNY and CDR2 SVGAGI (reference sequence). The CDR3 runs to 14 residues. The V gene lost 7 bases and the J gene lost 5 bases, with 15 bases spanning the gap. CDR3 nucleotide sequence: TGTGCCAGCACCTACGGGGGAAGGGATCAGCCCCAGCATTTT. The encoded protein is CASTYGGRDQPQHF.

The chain links TRBV18 to TRBJ2-1; 9 nucleotides match TRBD2. CDR3 length: 18 residues. Trimming took 2 bases from V and 1 from J; bases not matched to a gene: 9. Germline lookup yields CDR1 KGHSH and CDR2 LQKENI. The CDR3: CASSPIVPRGGSYNEQFF. The CDR3 DNA is TGTGCCAGCTCACCAATAGTACCGCGGGGGGGTTCCTACAATGAGCAGTTCTTC.

V gene TRBV5-4 combines with J gene TRBJ2-3, with D tentatively TRBD2 (5 bases). Germline lookup yields CDR1 SGHNT and CDR2 YYREEE (reference sequence). V lost 4 bases and J 3 bases, leaving 12 bases between the germline ends. This CDR3 comprises 14 residues. The CDR3 nucleotides read TGTGCCAGCAGCCCCCCCCCGGGGACAGATACGCAGTATTTT. Encoded protein: CASSPPPGTDTQYF. The variable domain in full, completed from reference TRBV5-4 and TRBJ2-3, reads ETGVTQSPTHLIKTRGQQVTLRCSSQSGHNTVSWYQQALGQGPQFIFQYYREEENGRGNFPPRFSGLQFPNYSSELNVNALELDDSALYLCASSPPPGTDTQYFGPGTRLTVL.

In DNA, the CDR3 is TGTGCCAGCAGTGTTCGGACAGGGAGCTACGAGCAGTACTTC. This translates into CASSVRTGSYEQYF. V gene TRBV28 combines with J gene TRBJ2-7; 8 bases are a match to TRBD1. The V and J ends lost 5 bases and 3 bases, in that order; junction bases with no gene match: 6. This CDR3 comprises 14 residues. Germline V gene sequence: CDR1 MDHEN, CDR2 SYDVKM.

The chain uses TRBV7-3 and TRBJ2-3, with TRBD2 identical over 15 bases. Germline CDR1 is SGHTA and CDR2 is FQGTGA. The CDR3 has 15 residues. J was trimmed by 6 bases and V by 5 bases; bases with no gene match: 3. The CDR3 protein is CASSKGTSGRDTQYF. For the CDR3, the DNA is TGTGCCAGCAGCAAAGGGACTAGCGGGAGGGATACGCAGTATTTT.

The chain has TRBV6-6 and TRBJ1-2, with a weak D call TRBD1 (6 bases). Germline V lookup: CDR1 MNHNY, CDR2 SVGAGI (reference sequence). The CDR3 covers 14 residues. V lost 8 bases to trimming and J lost 4 bases, with 17 bases between them. DNA for the CDR3: TGTGCCAGCTTACAGGCTGGACAGAGCTATGGCTACACCTTC. This sequence encodes CASLQAGQSYGYTF.

The chain couples TRBV7-9 to TRBJ2-1; weak D call: TRBD1 (6 bases). Germline V gene sequence: CDR1 SEHNR, CDR2 FQNEAQ (reference sequence). The CDR3 has 14 residues. V shed 1 base and J shed 2 bases, with 6 bases lying between them. As DNA, the CDR3 is TGTGCCAGCAGCTTAGACAGGGCCTACAATGAGCAGTTCTTC. This codes for CASSLDRAYNEQFF.

V and J are TRBV3-1 (or the pseudogene TRBV3-2) and TRBJ1-1, with D uncertain. The germline gives CDR1 LGHDT, CDR2 YNNKEL (reference sequence). The CDR3 length is 13 residues. Trimming took off 3 bases at V and 1 base at J, with 6 bases between the two ends. The CDR3 loop reads CASSHRENTEAFF. Here the CDR3 DNA reads TGTGCCAGCAGCCATCGCGAGAACACTGAAGCTTTCTTT.

The chain recombines TRBV24-1 with TRBJ2-7, with 7 positions matching TRBD2. V lost 0 bases to trimming and J lost 4 bases; unmatched junction nucleotides: 5. The CDR3 sequence is 15 residues long. Germline V gene sequence: CDR1 KGHDR, CDR2 SFDVKD. CDR3 DNA: TGTGCCACCAGTGATTTGTGGCGGGAGAGGTACGAGCAGTACTTC. Its protein product is CATSDLWRERYEQYF.

The V and J genes are TRBV24-1 and TRBJ2-1; TRBD1 matches 10 bases. Germline-derived CDR1 and CDR2 are KGHDR and SFDVKD. V lost 0 bases to trimming and J lost 0 bases; unmatched junction nucleotides: 4. This CDR3 is built from 18 residues. CDR3 sequence (DNA): TGTGCCACCAGTGATTTGGGGACAGGGGTAAGCTCCTACAATGAGCAGTTCTTC. Protein product: CATSDLGTGVSSYNEQFF.

The chain uses TRBV7-3 and TRBJ1-4; TRBD1 is a possible D gene (6 bases). CDR1 and CDR2 from the germline V gene are SGHTA and FQGTGA. The CDR3 extends over 15 amino acids. V lost 5 bases and J 3 bases, leaving 13 bases between the germline ends. Here the CDR3 reads CASSSRGPPNEKLFF. In DNA, the CDR3 is TGTGCCAGCAGCAGCAGGGGTCCGCCTAATGAAAAACTGTTTTTT.

The gene calls are TRBV6-2 or TRBV6-3 and TRBJ2-3, with a weak D call TRBD2 (6 bases). This CDR3 is 16 amino acids long. Germline assignment: CDR1 MNHEY and CDR2 SVGEGT. The V end was cut by 6 bases, the J end by 5 bases, with 21 bases between. CDR3 DNA: TGTGCCAGCAGCGACGCCGCAGCGGGCAACAAAGATACGCAGTATTTT. Amino acid sequence: CASSDAAAGNKDTQYF.

The J gene is TRBJ1-2, the V gene TRBV18; D perhaps matches TRBD1 (5 bases). Germline V gene lookup returns CDR1 KGHSH and CDR2 LQKENI. The CDR3 consists of 14 residues. V was trimmed by 3 bases and J by 2 bases, leaving 10 bases between them. The CDR3 sequence is CASSPSGENYGYTF. The CDR3 DNA follows: TGTGCCAGCTCACCTTCGGGGGAAAACTATGGCTACACCTTC.

The chain has TRBV10-3 and TRBJ2-5, with 11 positions matching TRBD2. CDR3 size: 16 residues. Germline V gene lookup returns CDR1 ENHRY and CDR2 SYGVKD. The ends lost 6 bases at V and 5 bases at J; junction bases unmatched: 11. CDR3 sequence (DNA): TGTGCCATCAGGGAACCCACTAGCGGGAGTAGGGAGACCCAGTACTTC. It yields the protein CAIREPTSGSRETQYF.

This clone was recorded a few times. The chain links TRBV24-1 to TRBJ2-3; a weak D match, TRBD2 (6 bases). Germline values: CDR1 KGHDR, CDR2 SFDVKD. V was cut by 0 bases and J by 4 bases, with 16 bases left in between. The CDR3 has 17 amino acids. DNA of the CDR3: TGTGCCACCAGTGATTTGCATGTGGAGGGAATCGCAGATACGCAGTATTTT. Translation: CATSDLHVEGIADTQYF.

This clone has just a few counts. V and J are TRBV3-1 (or the pseudogene TRBV3-2) and TRBJ1-3, with D possibly TRBD1 on 6 matching bases. Germline V gene data show CDR1 as LGHDT and CDR2 as YNNKEL (reference sequence). With 2 bases removed from V and 4 bases from J, the gap between germline ends came to 12 bases. The CDR3 covers 15 residues. The CDR3 sequence is CASSQSRDTGNTIYF. For the CDR3, the DNA is TGTGCCAGCAGCCAATCGAGGGACACAGGAAACACCATATATTTT.

The V gene is TRBV5-1, the J gene TRBJ2-6, with TRBD1 as a possible D gene (6 bases). The CDR3 is made up of 17 amino acids. The ends were cut back, 1 base at V and 0 bases at J, with 11 bases in the middle. CDR1 is SGHRS, CDR2 YFSETQ, per germline. CDR3 protein: CASSLQGWNSGANVLTF. The CDR3 DNA reads TGCGCCAGCAGCTTGCAGGGGTGGAACTCTGGGGCCAACGTCCTGACTTTC.

This sequence joins TRBV3-1 (or the pseudogene TRBV3-2) and TRBJ2-1; 13 nucleotides align to TRBD2. The CDR3 contains 21 residues. Germline-derived CDR1 and CDR2 are LGHDT and YNNKEL (reference sequence). Unmatched junction bases numbered 12, after V lost 0 bases and J lost 1 base. CDR3 region: CASSQDERTSGRLGSYNEQFF. In DNA, the CDR3 is TGTGCCAGCAGCCAAGACGAAAGGACTAGCGGGAGATTGGGTTCCTACAATGAGCAGTTCTTC.

This clone came up a few times. The V gene is TRBV12-3 or TRBV12-4, the J gene TRBJ1-1, with a tentative D call TRBD1 (6 bases). Between the trimmed V and J ends, which lost 6 bases and 1 base, there was a span of 9 bases. The CDR3 is 13 residues long. This chain's CDR3 is CASRGHKNTEAFF. CDR3 nucleotide sequence: TGTGCCAGCAGGGGACATAAGAACACTGAAGCTTTCTTT.

The chain has TRBV4-1 and TRBJ1-1, with 10 nucleotides matching TRBD1. The CDR3 loop spans 19 amino acids. In germline, CDR1 is MGHRA, CDR2 YSYEKL. Germline trimming cut 2 bases from V and 4 bases from J; bases unmatched to any gene: 16. The CDR3 DNA is TGCGCCAGCAGCCAAACATTCAGTCGGGACAGGGGACCCGTCACTGAAGCTTTCTTT. Its translation is CASSQTFSRDRGPVTEAFF.

V gene TRBV6-5 combines with J gene TRBJ2-7, with 7 bases identical to TRBD1. CDR3 length equals 14 residues. Trimming at V came to 6 bases and at J to 2 bases, leaving 7 bases not matched to a gene. Germline lookup yields CDR1 MNHEY and CDR2 SVGAGI. CDR3 region: CASSSTGFAYEQYV. CDR3 nucleotides: TGTGCCAGCAGCTCGACAGGGTTCGCCTACGAGCAGTACGTC.

The chain carries TRBV28 and TRBJ2-7; the D gene is possibly TRBD2 (7 bases). Trimming shortened V by 8 bases and J by 5 bases, and 19 bases separated the two germline ends. The CDR3 runs 14 residues. Germline V gene sequence: CDR1 MDHEN, CDR2 SYDVKM. The CDR3 DNA follows: TGTGCCAGCGGGGGGGGCGGACAGAAGGACGAGCAGTACTTC. It codes for CASGGGGQKDEQYF.

The gene calls are TRBV6-6 and TRBJ2-2, with 10 bases that match TRBD1. Germline CDR1 is MNHNY and CDR2 is SVGAGI (reference sequence). V lost 5 bases, J lost 4 bases, and 4 bases stayed unmatched. CDR3 size: 15 residues. CDR3 residues: CASSPGQGVTGELFF. The CDR3 DNA follows: TGTGCCAGCAGTCCAGGACAGGGGGTCACCGGGGAGCTGTTTTTT.

The chain carries TRBV7-3 and TRBJ2-5; D is undetermined. The CDR3 runs 13 residues. Germline CDR1 SGHTA, CDR2 FQGTGA. V shed 2 bases and J shed 9 bases, with 13 bases lying between them. The CDR3 DNA sequence: TGTGCCAGCAGCTTATCTCACTCTGGGCCCCAGTACTTC. Its translation: CASSLSHSGPQYF.